This passage covers 22 T cell receptor beta chains from one sample sequenced in a study of T-cell reconstitution after alpha-beta-depleted transplantation in children. The library targeted TCRbeta and was prepared with unique molecular identifiers. MiXCR, run by TCRdb on the PCR reads, gives a single entry per CDR3 protein. The sample consists of around 15,000 distinct CDR3 sequences, approximately 4.9% of them appearing once. The source was PBMCs, collected before TCRalphabeta/CD19-depleted stem cell transplant. These receptors originate from a boy between 10 and 17 years old with acute lymphoblastic leukemia, due to receive a stem cell transplant.

In this sample, this clonotype turned up once. The chain has TRBV3-1 and TRBJ2-3, with D perhaps matching TRBD2 (5 bases). The CDR3 length is 16 residues. The germline V gene encodes CDR1 LGHDT and CDR2 YNNKEL (reference sequence). V lost 4 bases to trimming and J lost 1 base, with 15 bases between them. As DNA, the CDR3 is TGTGCCAGCAGCCCCGGGAAACCGGGTGGCACAGATACGCAGTATTTT. As protein: CASSPGKPGGTDTQYF.

This clonotype has more than one count but fewer than ten. The rearrangement uses TRBV5-4 and TRBJ2-7; unclear D gene. The CDR3 covers 13 residues. V lost 8 bases to trimming and J lost 2 bases, with 14 bases between them. CDR1 is SGHNT, CDR2 YYREEE, per germline (reference sequence). The CDR3 nucleotides are TGTGCCAGTGAGAAGACGGAAGCCTACGAGCAGTACTTC. This encodes CASEKTEAYEQYF.

There are many counts of this clonotype. This chain links TRBV4-2 with TRBJ1-1; D may be TRBD1 (5 bases). V lost 4 bases and J 7 bases, leaving 16 bases between the germline ends. From germline, CDR1 is LGHNA and CDR2 YNFKEQ. The CDR3 loop spans 14 amino acids. The CDR3 bases are TGTGCCAGCAGCCCCTGGCAGGGCGGATATGAAGCTTTCTTT. Translation gives CASSPWQGGYEAFF.

In its sample, this clonotype was seen many times. V usage is TRBV7-3 and J usage is TRBJ2-1; D not resolved. V was pared by 6 bases and J by 6 bases, with 9 bases between. The CDR3 runs 12 residues. Germline values: CDR1 SGHTA, CDR2 FQGTGA. In nucleotides, the CDR3 is TGTGCCAGCAGTCTGACTGGCAATGAGCAGTTCTTC. As protein: CASSLTGNEQFF.

In regard to this clonotype: Since a much larger clone is just one base distant, this may be a read error. This chain connects TRBV7-9 to TRBJ2-7, with D possibly TRBD1 on 6 matching bases. Germline V gives CDR1 SEHNR, CDR2 FQNEAQ (reference sequence). Trimming stripped 3 bases from V and 6 bases from J, with 15 bases between. This CDR3 comprises 14 residues. The CDR3 loop reads CASSFRTESSEQYF. For the CDR3, the DNA is TGTGCCAGCAGCTTCAGGACAGAGTCTTCCGAGCAGTACTTC.

Many counts were recorded for this clonotype. The junction differs from germline at one of its ends, possibly a read error. This sequence joins TRBV7-8 and TRBJ2-5; 10 nucleotides match TRBD1. The V gene's germline CDR1 is SGHVS and CDR2 FQNEAQ. The CDR3 runs 15 residues. CDR3 region: CASSLEHPGQGRPKF. The CDR3 DNA reads TGTGCCAGCAGCTTAGAACACCCGGGACAGGGGCGACCAAAATTC.

This clonotype was observed at least ten times. J is TRBJ1-3 and V is TRBV6-2 or TRBV6-3, with D possibly TRBD1 on 6 matching bases. This CDR3 has 16 amino acids. The germline CDR1 and CDR2 sequences are MNHEY and SVGEGT. V lost 6 bases to trimming and J lost 1 base, with 16 bases between them. The CDR3, as DNA: TGTGCCAGCAGCCGAATGACAGGTTCGTCTGGAAACACCATATATTTT. It is translated as CASSRMTGSSGNTIYF.

In its sample, this clonotype was seen many times. The rearrangement links TRBV7-2 to TRBJ2-7, with D unclear. Germline lookup yields CDR1 SGHTA and CDR2 FQGNSA. The CDR3 covers 15 residues. V was cut by 0 bases and J by 0 bases, with 9 bases left in between. The chain's CDR3 is CASSLASSSSYEQYF. The CDR3, as DNA: TGTGCCAGCAGCTTAGCTAGCTCAAGCTCCTACGAGCAGTACTTC.

At least ten counts were recorded for this clonotype. Because it lacks the conserved phenylalanine or tryptophan at the end, this CDR3 is likely a read error. The chain combines TRBV29-1 with TRBJ2-7; TRBD1 might be the D (6 bases). Germline CDR1 and CDR2: SQVTM and ANQGSEA. The CDR3 is 13 amino acids. CDR3 sequence reads: CSVYTGNSYEQYS. The CDR3 DNA is TGCAGTGTCTACACAGGGAACTCCTACGAGCAGTACTCC.

This clonotype was counted many times. The rearrangement links TRBV4-1 to TRBJ1-1, with TRBD1 matching 8 bases. V lost 2 bases and J lost 3; bases outside the gene matches: 14. The germline CDR1 and CDR2 sequences are MGHRA and YSYEKL. This CDR3 has 18 amino acids. CDR3: CASSQSWTGISRHTEAFF. The DNA of the CDR3 is TGCGCCAGCAGCCAATCCTGGACAGGGATAAGCAGGCACACTGAAGCTTTCTTT.

This clonotype was observed many times. The chain is built from TRBV7-2 and TRBJ2-2, with D hard to call. Deletions cut 5 bases from V and 5 bases from J, with 9 bases between. Germline loops: CDR1 SGHTA, CDR2 FQGNSA. The CDR3 loop spans 13 amino acids. CDR3 in amino acids: CASSLSWTGELFF. CDR3 DNA: TGTGCCAGCAGCCTCAGTTGGACCGGGGAGCTGTTTTTT.

This clonotype was counted ten times or more. CDR3 nucleotides: TGTGCCAGTAGTGACAGGGGTAATGAGCAGTTCTTC. This sequence encodes CASSDRGNEQFF. The genes are TRBV19 and TRBJ2-1, with TRBD1 matching over 8 bases. The CDR3 extends over 12 amino acids. Germline trimming cut 5 bases from V and 7 bases from J; bases unmatched to any gene: 1. Germline-derived CDR1 and CDR2 are LNHDA and SQIVND (reference sequence).

This clonotype has at least ten counts. The chain joins TRBV28 to TRBJ1-5; D not certain. The CDR3 spans 15 residues. Germline V gene lookup returns CDR1 MDHEN and CDR2 SYDVKM. V gave up 5 bases and J gave up 3 bases, with 14 bases separating them. The CDR3 nucleotides are TGTGCCAGCAGTCCCCGAGGGCGGATCAATCAGCCCCAGCATTTT. Encoded protein: CASSPRGRINQPQHF.

This clonotype was observed many times. The chain is built from TRBV6-1 and TRBJ2-7; a weak D match, TRBD1 (5 bases). Trimming removed 6 bases at V and 2 bases at J, with 14 bases between. CDR1 and CDR2 (germline): MNHNS, SASEGT. CDR3 length equals 14 residues. The CDR3 DNA reads TGTGCCAGCAGGGACACCAGAAGGGCCTACGAGCAGTACTTC. Its protein is CASRDTRRAYEQYF.

This clonotype was seen at least ten times. The chain employs TRBV2 and TRBJ2-1; tentative D call: TRBD2 (6 bases). Germline values: CDR1 SNHLY, CDR2 FYNNEI. The CDR3 has 15 amino acids. Trimming took 3 bases from V and 0 from J, leaving 9 bases between them. CDR3 residues: CASSEAGSSYNEQFF. The CDR3 nucleotides are TGTGCCAGCAGTGAGGCCGGGAGCTCCTACAATGAGCAGTTCTTC.

Only a few counts were recorded for this clonotype. The chain links TRBV12-3 or TRBV12-4 to TRBJ2-7; D is ambiguous. The CDR3 consists of 11 residues. V gave up 5 bases and J gave up 0 bases, with 2 bases separating them. Here the CDR3 reads CASSISYEQYF. The CDR3 DNA sequence: TGTGCCAGCAGTATCTCCTACGAGCAGTACTTC.

This clonotype is medium-sized (0.01 to 0.1%) in the sample. The chain couples TRBV12-3 or TRBV12-4 to TRBJ2-2, with D possibly being TRBD2 (5 bases). Between the trimmed V and J ends, which lost 2 bases and 10 bases, there was a span of 14 bases. The CDR3 has 14 amino acids. In DNA form, the CDR3 reads TGTGCCAGCAGTTTAAGGGTCGGGGTGGCGGAGCTGTTTTTT. As protein: CASSLRVGVAELFF.

The chain uses TRBV5-5 and TRBJ2-2; unclear D gene. V shed 4 bases and J shed 13 bases, with 20 bases lying between them. Germline V gene lookup returns CDR1 SGHKS and CDR2 YYEKEE (reference sequence). The CDR3 is 14 amino acids. CDR3 loop: CASSRGLLSWVLFF. In DNA, the CDR3 is TGTGCCAGCAGCCGTGGGCTGCTCAGCTGGGTGCTGTTTTTT.

This clonotype is judged medium-sized. The J gene is TRBJ2-7, the V gene TRBV7-2; 15 bases line up with TRBD2. Unmatched junction bases numbered 5, after V lost 5 bases and J lost 3 bases. This CDR3 region has 16 residues. Germline CDR1 reads SGHTA; CDR2 reads FQGNSA. For the CDR3, the DNA is TGTGCCAGCAGCCCCCCGGGACTAGCGGGGGGCTACGAGCAGTACTTC. As protein: CASSPPGLAGGYEQYF.

In this sample, this clonotype is medium-sized. The genes are TRBV5-1 and TRBJ1-1; the D is unclear. The CDR3 contains 16 residues. With 1 base removed from V and 0 bases from J, the gap between germline ends came to 13 bases. CDR1 is SGHRS and CDR2 is YFSETQ in the germline V gene. The CDR3, as DNA: TGCGCCAGCAGCTTGCACCTGGGTAGTCTGAACACTGAAGCTTTCTTT. Its protein product is CASSLHLGSLNTEAFF.

This clonotype has at least ten counts. V usage is TRBV28 and J usage is TRBJ2-1; TRBD2 is a possible D gene (6 bases). Trimming shortened V by 7 bases and J by 6 bases, and 13 bases separated the two germline ends. The germline gives CDR1 MDHEN, CDR2 SYDVKM. The CDR3 consists of 13 residues. In DNA, the CDR3 is TGTGCCAGCACCTGGAGGGACGGCAATGAGCAGTTCTTC. It specifies CASTWRDGNEQFF. The entire variable domain, with the rest obtained from reference TRBV28 and TRBJ2-1, is as follows: DVKVTQSSRYLVKRTGEKVFLECVQDMDHENMFWYRQDPGLGLRLIYFSYDVKMKEKGDIPEGYSVSREKKERFSLILESASTNQTSMYLCASTWRDGNEQFFGPGTRLTVL.

By sample share, this clonotype is medium-sized. The V call is TRBV24-1, the J call TRBJ2-1, with TRBD2 matching over 11 bases. Germline assignment: CDR1 KGHDR and CDR2 SFDVKD. Trimming cost V 12 bases and J 4 bases; bases outside gene matches: 19. This CDR3 contains 18 residues. CDR3 amino acids: CASKWGGVTSGKYNEQFF. CDR3 in DNA: TGTGCCTCTAAATGGGGGGGTGTGACTAGCGGGAAATACAATGAGCAGTTCTTC.